One sample yielded the 21 T cell receptor beta chains listed below, sequenced in a study of CD8 T cells in ankylosing spondylitis. TCRdb reanalysed the 5' RACE reads using MiXCR and keeps one entry per CDR3 protein. The repertoire consists of 250,000 to 400,000 distinct CDR3 sequences, with around a tenth occurring once and the leading ten covering roughly 9.1%. Material for sequencing was blood, either unsorted or a sorted T cell fraction (not recorded which). The source is a female donor with ankylosing spondylitis or in good health (not recorded which).

This clonotype was detected many times. The chain couples TRBV5-1 to TRBJ2-5; 7 bases match TRBD2. V trimming: 4 bases; J trimming: 5 bases; junction bases outside the gene matches: 17. CDR3 size: 17 residues. The germline CDR1 and CDR2 sequences are SGHRS and YFSETQ. For the CDR3, the DNA is TGCGCCAGCAGCCCCAACATCGGACTAGAGGCCGTCGAGACCCAGTACTTC. It translates to CASSPNIGLEAVETQYF.

Here the CDR3 DNA reads TGTGCCATCAGTGAAGGAGCGGGGTCCACAGATACGCAGTATTTT. Protein sequence: CAISEGAGSTDTQYF. The chain joins TRBV10-3 to TRBJ2-3; 7 nucleotides align to TRBD2. With 3 bases clipped from V and 2 bases from J, the junction kept 5 bases outside the gene matches. The CDR3 loop spans 15 amino acids. CDR1 ENHRY and CDR2 SYGVKD come from the germline V gene.

A note on this clonotype: A much larger clonotype is one base distant, so this may be a read error. This rearrangement joins TRBV29-1 to TRBJ1-2, with D perhaps matching TRBD1 (5 bases). This CDR3 is 13 amino acids long. Per germline, CDR1 SQVTM and CDR2 ANQGSEA. The CDR3 loop reads CSVEDSDISGDTF. Here the CDR3 DNA reads TGCAGCGTTGAAGATTCGGACATTAGTGGCGACACCTTC. The full variable domain, in which reference TRBV29-1 and TRBJ1-2 provide the parts outside the CDR3, is SAVISQKPSRDICQRGTSLTIQCQVDSQVTMMFWYRQQPGQSLTLIATANQGSEATYESGFVIDKFPISRPNLTFSTLTVSNMSPEDSSIYLCSVEDSDISGDTFGSGTRLTVV.

This clonotype has ten or more counts. The rearrangement joins TRBV27 to TRBJ2-3, with 9 bases lining up with TRBD2. V trimming: 5 bases; J trimming: 2 bases; junction bases outside the gene matches: 5. Germline CDR1 is MNHEY and CDR2 is SMNVEV (reference sequence). The CDR3 covers 15 residues. The CDR3 loop reads CASSMTSGSTDTQYF. The CDR3, as DNA: TGTGCCAGCAGTATGACTAGCGGTTCCACAGATACGCAGTATTTT.

This clonotype was observed many times. V is TRBV6-2 or TRBV6-3 and J is TRBJ1-6, with unresolved D. CDR3 length: 15 amino acids. The V end lost 2 bases, the J end lost 8 bases, and 13 bases lay between the germline ends. Germline-derived CDR1 and CDR2 are MNHEY and SVGEGT. CDR3 sequence: CASSYMPFRDSPLHF. Written as DNA, the CDR3 is TGTGCCAGCAGTTACATGCCTTTTAGGGATTCACCCCTCCACTTT.

This clonotype came up many times. This chain joins TRBV29-1 and TRBJ2-2; possibly TRBD1 for D (6 bases). Germline assignment: CDR1 SQVTM and CDR2 ANQGSEA. The CDR3 loop spans 14 amino acids. Trimming stripped 6 bases from V and 4 bases from J, with 15 bases between. This CDR3 is CSVSTGSVTGELFF. The CDR3 DNA follows: TGCAGCGTATCTACAGGGTCGGTCACCGGGGAGCTGTTTTTT.

This clonotype was recorded many times. The chain joins TRBV29-1 to TRBJ2-7; a weak D match, TRBD2 (5 bases). Germline CDR1 and CDR2: SQVTM and ANQGSEA. The CDR3 is 15 amino acids. The V end lost 7 bases, the J end lost 3 bases, and 22 bases lay between the germline ends. CDR3 region: CSARIRKRRFYEQYF. CDR3 sequence (DNA): TGCAGCGCCCGAATCCGGAAGCGGAGGTTCTACGAGCAGTACTTC.

This clonotype was counted many times. The CDR3 nucleotides are TGCGCCAGCAGCCCCCTGGGACTTACACTACAAGAGACCCAGTACTTC. Amino acid sequence: CASSPLGLTLQETQYF. V usage is TRBV5-1 and J usage is TRBJ2-5; a weak D match, TRBD2 (6 bases). Trimming removed 4 bases at V and 2 bases at J, with 18 bases between. The CDR3 totals 16 residues. CDR1 and CDR2 (germline): SGHRS, YFSETQ.

There are many counts of this clonotype. CDR3 protein: CAISEVRETDEQFF. The CDR3 DNA reads TGTGCCATCAGTGAGGTCCGGGAGACGGATGAGCAGTTCTTC. The chain employs TRBV10-3 and TRBJ2-1; TRBD2 is a possible D gene (6 bases). CDR1 is ENHRY and CDR2 is SYGVKD in the germline V gene. V was clipped by 2 bases and J by 8 bases, with 13 bases between them. The CDR3 runs 14 residues.

This clonotype was detected a few times. J is TRBJ2-3 and V is TRBV27; D might be TRBD1 (5 bases). V gave up 2 bases and J gave up 0 bases, with 15 bases separating them. The CDR3 consists of 17 residues. Germline lookup yields CDR1 MNHEY and CDR2 SMNVEV (reference sequence). This chain's CDR3 is CASSLVWGGFSTDTQYF. Written as DNA, the CDR3 is TGTGCCAGCAGTTTAGTCTGGGGCGGCTTCAGCACAGATACGCAGTATTTT.

This clonotype was seen repeatedly, ten times or more. This sequence joins TRBV5-1 and TRBJ2-3; perhaps TRBD1 as D (5 bases). Germline CDR1 is SGHRS and CDR2 is YFSETQ. V shed 7 bases and J shed 4 bases, with 16 bases lying between them. CDR3 length: 14 amino acids. The CDR3 reads CASRWTSRSDTQYF. CDR3 in DNA: TGCGCCAGCCGGTGGACATCAAGATCAGATACGCAGTATTTT. Based on the CDR3 plus reference TRBV5-1 and TRBJ2-3, the full variable domain is KAGVTQTPRYLIKTRGQQVTLSCSPISGHRSVSWYQQTPGQGLQFLFEYFSETQRNKGNFPGRFSGRQFSNSRSEMNVSTLELGDSALYLCASRWTSRSDTQYFGPGTRLTVL.

This clonotype was seen ten or more times. The DNA for the CDR3 is TGCGCCAGCAGAGCCAGCGGGGGTTCCTACAATGAGCAGTTCTTC. Protein sequence: CASRASGGSYNEQFF. The V gene is TRBV5-1, the J gene TRBJ2-1; 8 positions match TRBD2. CDR1 is SGHRS, CDR2 YFSETQ, per germline. The CDR3 is 15 amino acids. The V and J ends lost 5 bases and 1 base, in that order; junction bases with no gene match: 5.

Ten or more counts support this clonotype. The chain has TRBV20-1 and TRBJ2-1, with 9 bases that match TRBD2. CDR1 DFQATT and CDR2 SNEGSKA come from the germline V gene (reference sequence). The CDR3 consists of 18 residues. Trimming cost V 1 base and J 2 bases; bases outside gene matches: 12. For the CDR3, the DNA is TGCAGTGCTAGAGTCTATCGGGCTAGCGGGACTCCCTACAATGAGCAGTTCTTC. Its translation: CSARVYRASGTPYNEQFF.

This clonotype has just a few counts. The rearrangement uses TRBV10-3 and TRBJ2-2; TRBD1 matches 8 bases. Trimming cost V 2 bases and J 4 bases; bases outside gene matches: 0. Germline lookup yields CDR1 ENHRY and CDR2 SYGVKD. This CDR3 is 14 amino acids long. In DNA, the CDR3 is TGTGCCATCAGTGAGACAGGGGGCACCGGGGAGCTGTTTTTT. Translation gives CAISETGGTGELFF.

The CDR3 bases are TGTGCCAGCAGCTCGTCGGGCGATGAGCAGTTCTTC. Residues: CASSSSGDEQFF. The chain combines TRBV7-6 with TRBJ2-1; D uncertain. Trimming cost V 4 bases and J 8 bases, with 9 bases left between them. The CDR3 length is 12 residues. From germline, CDR1 is SGHVS and CDR2 FNYEAQ.

This clonotype came up a few times. The chain recombines TRBV20-1 with TRBJ2-6, with D possibly matching TRBD2 (7 bases). The CDR3 is made up of 13 amino acids. V dropped 5 bases and J dropped 12 bases, with 17 bases sitting between them. Germline CDR1 and CDR2: DFQATT and SNEGSKA (reference sequence). CDR3 nucleotides: TGCAGTGCTGGAGGGGGGGTTGTTGGCGTCCTGACTTTC. Protein: CSAGGGVVGVLTF.

This clonotype was seen repeatedly, ten times or more. CDR3 bases: TGTGCCAGCAGCCCGGGAATCACCGGGGAGCTGTTTTTT. This translates into CASSPGITGELFF. The chain carries TRBV28 and TRBJ2-2; D might be TRBD2 (5 bases). Deletions cut 6 bases from V and 4 bases from J, with 9 bases between. The V gene's germline CDR1 is MDHEN and CDR2 SYDVKM. The CDR3 length is 13 residues.

In this sample, this clonotype turned up many times. The rearrangement links TRBV11-2 to TRBJ2-1, with D maybe TRBD2 (7 bases). The CDR3 totals 19 residues. The germline V gene encodes CDR1 SGHAT and CDR2 FQNNGV. V was pared by 0 bases and J by 0 bases, with 18 bases between. The DNA of the CDR3 is TGTGCCAGCAGCTTAGATCGGTTCGGGGGGCCGAGCTCCTACAATGAGCAGTTCTTC. Translating it yields CASSLDRFGGPSSYNEQFF.

V and J are TRBV5-8 and TRBJ2-1; D tentatively reads TRBD1 or TRBD2 (5 bases each). Trimming stripped 3 bases from V and 1 base from J, with 14 bases between. The CDR3 sequence is 16 residues long. Germline CDR1 and CDR2: SGHTS and YDEGEE. CDR3 nucleotide sequence: TGTGCCAGCAGCTCCCCGGGGCAGCCGTCCTACAATGAGCAGTTCTTC. This sequence encodes CASSSPGQPSYNEQFF. Using reference TRBV5-8 and TRBJ2-1 for the parts outside the CDR3, the full variable domain is EAGVTQSPTHLIKTRGQQATLRCSPISGHTSVYWYQQALGLGLQFLLWYDEGEERNRGNFPPRFSGRQFPNYSSELNVNALELEDSALYLCASSSPGQPSYNEQFFGPGTRLTVL.

This clonotype was seen just once. The conserved phenylalanine or tryptophan is not found at the CDR3 terminus, so this likely reflects a read error. The gene calls are TRBV9 and TRBJ1-6; D possibly corresponds to TRBD1 (5 bases). The V end was cut by 3 bases, the J end by 10 bases, with 26 bases between. CDR1 SGDLS and CDR2 YYNGEE come from the germline V gene. CDR3 size: 18 residues. Written as DNA, the CDR3 is TGTGCCAGCAGCGATCCCCCTATTGGGGCGGGGGGAGAGTCACCCCTCCACTTG. It translates to CASSDPPIGAGGESPLHL.

The CDR3 DNA sequence: TGTGCCAGCAGTGAAGTAGGGATTAGCAATCAGCCCCAGCATTTT. This codes for CASSEVGISNQPQHF. J is TRBJ1-5 and V is TRBV6-1; no reliable D call. Trimming removed 1 base at V and 0 bases at J, with 7 bases between. The CDR3 covers 15 residues. Germline CDR1 and CDR2: MNHNS and SASEGT.